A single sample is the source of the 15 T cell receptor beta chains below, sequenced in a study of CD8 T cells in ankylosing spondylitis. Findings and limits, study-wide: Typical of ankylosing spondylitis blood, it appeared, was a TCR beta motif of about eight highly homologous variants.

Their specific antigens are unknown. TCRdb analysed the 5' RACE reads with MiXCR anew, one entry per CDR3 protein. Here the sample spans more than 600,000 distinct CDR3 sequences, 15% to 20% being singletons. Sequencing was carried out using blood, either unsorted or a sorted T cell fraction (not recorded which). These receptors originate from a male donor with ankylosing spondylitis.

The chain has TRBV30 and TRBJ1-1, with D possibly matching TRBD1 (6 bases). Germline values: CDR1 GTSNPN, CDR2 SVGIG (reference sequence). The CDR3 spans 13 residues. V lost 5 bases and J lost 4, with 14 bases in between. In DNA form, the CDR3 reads TGTGCCTGGGACGGGACAAAAGGCACTGAAGCTTTCTTT. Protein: CAWDGTKGTEAFF.

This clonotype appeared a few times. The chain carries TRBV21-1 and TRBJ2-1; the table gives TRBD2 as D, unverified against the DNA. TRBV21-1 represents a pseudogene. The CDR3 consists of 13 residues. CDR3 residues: CASSKAREDEQFF. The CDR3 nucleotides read TGTGCCAGCAGCAAAGCCAGGGAGGATGAGCAGTTCTTC.

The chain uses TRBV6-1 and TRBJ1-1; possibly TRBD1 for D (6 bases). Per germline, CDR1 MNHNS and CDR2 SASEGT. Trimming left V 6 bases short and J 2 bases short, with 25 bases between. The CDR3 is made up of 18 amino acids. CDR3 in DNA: TGTGCCAGCAGCCGTGGTGGGGGCAGTACAGCCCTAAACACTGAAGCTTTCTTT. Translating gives CASSRGGGSTALNTEAFF.

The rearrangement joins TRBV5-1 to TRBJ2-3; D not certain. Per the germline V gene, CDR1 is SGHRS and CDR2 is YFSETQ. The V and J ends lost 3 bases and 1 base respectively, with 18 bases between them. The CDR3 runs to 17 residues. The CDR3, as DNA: TGCGCCAGCAGCTACCCGACCGGTCGACACGGCACAGATACGCAGTATTTT. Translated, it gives CASSYPTGRHGTDTQYF.

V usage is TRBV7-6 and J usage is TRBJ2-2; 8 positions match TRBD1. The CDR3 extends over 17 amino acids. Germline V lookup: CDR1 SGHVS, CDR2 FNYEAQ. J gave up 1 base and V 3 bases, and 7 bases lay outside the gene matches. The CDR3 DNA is TGTGCCAGCAGCTTTTTACCCGGGACAGGGAACACCGGGGAGCTGTTTTTT. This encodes CASSFLPGTGNTGELFF.

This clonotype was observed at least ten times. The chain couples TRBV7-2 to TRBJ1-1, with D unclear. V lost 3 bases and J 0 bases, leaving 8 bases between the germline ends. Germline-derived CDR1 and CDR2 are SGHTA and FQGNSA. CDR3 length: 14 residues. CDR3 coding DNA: TGTGCCAGCAGCTTGGTGGGTATGAACACTGAAGCTTTCTTT. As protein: CASSLVGMNTEAFF.

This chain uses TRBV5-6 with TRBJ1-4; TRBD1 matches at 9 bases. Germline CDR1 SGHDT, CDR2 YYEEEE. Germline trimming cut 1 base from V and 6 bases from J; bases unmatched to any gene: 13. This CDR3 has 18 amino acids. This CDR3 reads CASSLIGASGQGYEKLFF. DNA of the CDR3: TGTGCCAGCAGCTTGATCGGGGCTTCGGGACAGGGTTATGAAAAACTGTTTTTT.

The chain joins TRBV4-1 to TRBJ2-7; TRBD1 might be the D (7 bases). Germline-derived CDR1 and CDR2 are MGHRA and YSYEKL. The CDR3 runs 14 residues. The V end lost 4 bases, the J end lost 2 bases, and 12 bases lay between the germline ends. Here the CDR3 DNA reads TGCGCCAGCAGCCCCGGAGGGACAGCCTACGAGCAGTACTTC. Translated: CASSPGGTAYEQYF.

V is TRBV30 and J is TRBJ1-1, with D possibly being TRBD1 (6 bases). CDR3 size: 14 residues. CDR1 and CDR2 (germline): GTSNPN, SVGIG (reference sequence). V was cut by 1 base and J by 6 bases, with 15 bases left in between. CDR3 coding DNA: TGTGCCTGGAGTGGTCGCCGGGGGGCCGCTGAAGCTTTCTTT. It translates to CAWSGRRGAAEAFF.

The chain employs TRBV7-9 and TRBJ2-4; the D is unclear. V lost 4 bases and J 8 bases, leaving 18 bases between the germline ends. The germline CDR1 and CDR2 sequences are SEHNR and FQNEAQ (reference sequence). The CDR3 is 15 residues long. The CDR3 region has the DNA TGTGCCAGCAGCTGGAAGGGCGTGAATGACTACATTCAGTACTTC. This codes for CASSWKGVNDYIQYF.

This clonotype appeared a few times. This chain's CDR3 is CASTLWTNADTQYF. In DNA form, the CDR3 reads TGCGCCAGCACCCTTTGGACTAACGCAGATACGCAGTATTTT. The chain uses TRBV5-1 and TRBJ2-3, with D tentatively TRBD2 (6 bases). The CDR3 sequence is 14 residues long. The germline CDR1 and CDR2 sequences are SGHRS and YFSETQ. V lost 6 bases, J lost 4 bases, and 15 bases lay in between.

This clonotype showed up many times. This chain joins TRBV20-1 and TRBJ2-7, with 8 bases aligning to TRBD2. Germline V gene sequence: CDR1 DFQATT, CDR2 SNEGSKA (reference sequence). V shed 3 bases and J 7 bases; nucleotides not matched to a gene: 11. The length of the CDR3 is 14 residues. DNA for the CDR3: TGCAGTGCTAGCGAAGCGGGAGATTGGAGGGAGCAGTACTTC. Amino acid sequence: CSASEAGDWREQYF.

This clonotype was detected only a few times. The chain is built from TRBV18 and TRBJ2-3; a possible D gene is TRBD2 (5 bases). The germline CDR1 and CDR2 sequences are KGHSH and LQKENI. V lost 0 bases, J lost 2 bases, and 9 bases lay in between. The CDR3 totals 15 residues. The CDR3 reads CASSPPAGLTDTQYF. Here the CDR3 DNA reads TGTGCCAGCTCACCACCCGCGGGCCTCACAGATACGCAGTATTTT.

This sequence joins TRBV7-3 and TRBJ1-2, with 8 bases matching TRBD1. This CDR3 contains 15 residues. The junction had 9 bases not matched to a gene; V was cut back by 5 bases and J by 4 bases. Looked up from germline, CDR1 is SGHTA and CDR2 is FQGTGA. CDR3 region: CASSLAGGEGYGYTF. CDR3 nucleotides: TGTGCCAGCAGCCTTGCAGGGGGCGAAGGCTATGGCTACACCTTC.

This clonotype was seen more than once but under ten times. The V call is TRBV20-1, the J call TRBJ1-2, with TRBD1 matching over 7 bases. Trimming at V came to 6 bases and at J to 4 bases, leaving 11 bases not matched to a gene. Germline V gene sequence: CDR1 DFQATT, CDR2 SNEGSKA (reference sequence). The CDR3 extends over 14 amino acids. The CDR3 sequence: CSASSTGSGYGYTF. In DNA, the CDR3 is TGCAGTGCCTCGTCGACAGGGTCGGGCTATGGCTACACCTTC.